This T cell receptor (beta chain) was sequenced during a study of blood T cell repertoires in COVID-19. The data were produced by immunoSEQ multiplex PCR, yet TCRdb's version contains in-frame clones alone and is incomplete. The sample holds around 250,000 clones, around 87% seen once. The CDR3 spans 15 residues. V shed 3 bases, J shed 6 bases, and the junction held 7 bases outside the gene matches. Germline V gene lookup returns CDR1 MNHEY and CDR2 SMNVEV (reference sequence). This sequence joins TRBV27 and TRBJ1-5; 8 positions agree with TRBD1. The clonotype was recovered from a woman in her sixties or seventies with active or convalescent COVID-19. The sample comprised peripheral blood. CDR3 in amino acids: CASSFSGGSIQPQHF. The CDR3 DNA sequence: TGTGCCAGCAGTTTCTCAGGGGGCTCGATTCAGCCCCAGCATTTT.